This is a list of T cell receptor beta chains from one sample in a study of naive and memory T cell subsets. Each CDR3 protein is one row after TCRdb ran MiXCR on the 5' RACE reads. The sample records more than 45,000 distinct CDR3 sequences, approximately 4.8% being singletons. These receptors came from a female donor in good health. Each CDR3 is given with its conserved first and last residue. D genes are given only for firm matches. Rows may omit the clone size; those that give it use once, few, many or a size class.

length	V	J	size	D	CDR3	DNA
14	TRBV11-2	TRBJ1-4	.	.	CAGSDIRTDEKLFF	TGTGCCGGCAGCGACATCCGGACTGATGAAAAACTGTTTTTT
13	TRBV10-3	TRBJ1-4	many	.	CAISPWRGEKLFF	TGTGCCATCTCTCCCTGGAGGGGAGAAAAACTGTTTTTT
12	TRBV20-1	TRBJ1-1	many	.	CSVWGGDTEAFF	TGCAGTGTTTGGGGAGGGGACACTGAAGCTTTCTTT
13	TRBV3-1	TRBJ1-2	.	.	CASSPPNNYGYTF	TGTGCCAGCAGCCCCCCGAATAACTATGGCTACACCTTC
17	TRBV6-2/TRBV6-3	TRBJ2-2	many	TRBD2	CASSYPGLAGDTGELFF	TGTGCCAGCAGTTACCCGGGACTAGCGGGAGACACCGGGGAGCTGTTTTTT
15	TRBV4-3	TRBJ1-1	many	.	CASSHQDSRGTEAFF	TGCGCCAGCAGCCACCAGGACAGCCGAGGAACTGAAGCTTTCTTT
13	TRBV10-3	TRBJ2-3	.	.	CAITMEGTDTQYF	TGTGCCATCACCATGGAAGGCACAGATACGCAGTATTTT
18	TRBV7-8	TRBJ2-5	many	TRBD2	CASSQGTSGRGWQETQYF	TGTGCCAGCAGCCAAGGGACTAGCGGGAGGGGTTGGCAAGAGACCCAGTACTTC
16	TRBV12-3/TRBV12-4	TRBJ2-2	.	TRBD2	CASSLGGGRLTGELFF	TGTGCCAGCAGTTTGGGCGGCGGGAGGCTCACCGGGGAGCTGTTTTTT
11	TRBV29-1	TRBJ1-1	many	TRBD1	CSVVDRGEAFF	TGCAGCGTGGTCGACAGGGGTGAAGCTTTCTTT
16	TRBV7-8	TRBJ2-3	many	TRBD1	CASSLIPQGRTDTQYF	TGTGCCAGCAGCTTAATCCCACAGGGGCGGACAGATACGCAGTATTTT
19	TRBV14	TRBJ2-4	many	.	CASSGGTPSLWEAKNIQYF	TGTGCCAGCAGCGGCGGGACCCCGTCCCTCTGGGAGGCCAAAAACATTCAGTACTTC
13	TRBV29-1	TRBJ2-1	many	TRBD1	CSVEQGVYNEQFF	TGCAGCGTTGAGCAGGGGGTCTACAATGAGCAGTTCTTC
14	TRBV11-1	TRBJ2-7	many	.	CASSLRGNHYEQYF	TGTGCCAGCAGCTTACGCGGGAACCATTACGAGCAGTACTTC
12	TRBV20-1	TRBJ1-5	few	.	CSARQGQRPQHF	TGCAGTGCTAGACAGGGTCAACGGCCCCAGCATTTT
17	TRBV6-6	TRBJ2-1	many	TRBD2	CASSYSTSSGSYNEQFF	TGTGCCAGCAGTTACTCGACGTCTAGCGGATCCTACAATGAGCAGTTCTTC
14	TRBV20-1	TRBJ2-5	many	.	CSAVGYRGRETQYF	TGCAGTGCGGTCGGATACAGAGGGCGAGAGACCCAGTACTTC
17	TRBV7-8	TRBJ2-3	many	.	CASSLELTEKRTDTQYF	TGTGCCAGCAGCTTAGAGTTGACAGAGAAACGCACAGATACGCAGTATTTT
17	TRBV7-8	TRBJ2-2	many	.	CASSSLGGQGAPGELFF	TGTGCCAGCAGCTCGCTGGGGGGTCAGGGAGCTCCCGGGGAGCTGTTTTTT
14	TRBV29-1	TRBJ1-3	many	.	CSGSGDGSGNTIYF	TGCAGCGGATCAGGGGACGGCTCTGGAAACACCATATATTTT
14	TRBV28	TRBJ1-1	many	TRBD1	CASRLTGGITEAFF	TGTGCCAGCAGGCTCACAGGGGGCATCACTGAAGCTTTCTTT
15	TRBV2	TRBJ2-2	many	TRBD2	CASGGLAGSTGELFF	TGTGCCAGCGGCGGACTAGCGGGAAGCACCGGGGAGCTGTTTTTT
14	TRBV19	TRBJ2-1	once	.	CASRGGPVENEQFF	TGTGCCAGTAGGGGGGGGCCGGTCGAGAATGAGCAGTTCTTC
14	TRBV18	TRBJ2-7	many	.	CASSPGPPPYEQYF	TGTGCCAGCTCACCGGGACCCCCCCCCTACGAGCAGTACTTC
13	TRBV4-3	TRBJ2-1	many	.	CASSQEVGYEQFF	TGCGCCAGCAGCCAAGAGGTGGGCTATGAGCAGTTCTTC
13	TRBV7-2	TRBJ2-7	few	.	CASRYTQGYEQYF	TGTGCCAGCAGATACACGCAAGGATACGAGCAGTACTTC
14	TRBV30	TRBJ2-3	many	.	CAWSVTDSTDTQYF	TGTGCCTGGAGTGTAACGGATAGCACAGATACGCAGTATTTT
16	TRBV19	TRBJ1-1	.	.	CASTTTYLTVNTEAFF	TGTGCCAGTACCACCACCTACTTGACGGTGAACACTGAAGCTTTCTTT
13	TRBV10-3	TRBJ2-1	many	.	CAISESPHNEQFF	TGTGCCATCAGTGAGTCCCCCCACAATGAGCAGTTCTTC
18	TRBV5-6	TRBJ2-3	many	.	CASSTQHDRSPSTDTQYF	TGTGCCAGCAGTACACAACACGACAGATCTCCAAGCACAGATACGCAGTATTTT
13	TRBV20-1	TRBJ1-2	many	.	CSARRPTNYGYTF	TGCAGTGCTAGGAGGCCAACTAACTATGGCTACACCTTC
16	TRBV6-5	TRBJ2-5	.	.	CASRIDGEGVQETQYF	TGTGCCAGCAGAATCGACGGGGAAGGGGTCCAAGAGACCCAGTACTTC
14	TRBV30	TRBJ2-1	many	.	CAWRAGDAVNEQFF	TGTGCCTGGAGAGCAGGGGACGCAGTCAATGAGCAGTTCTTC
16	TRBV19	TRBJ1-5	.	TRBD1	CASSPRTGGGNQPQHF	TGTGCCAGTAGTCCCCGGACAGGGGGAGGCAATCAGCCCCAGCATTTT
14	TRBV19	TRBJ2-7	many	TRBD2	CASRGLAGAYEQYF	TGTGCCAGTAGAGGACTAGCGGGGGCCTACGAGCAGTACTTC
18	TRBV5-8	TRBJ2-1	few	TRBD2	CASRKLAGVGHAYNEQFF	TGTGCCAGCAGGAAGCTAGCGGGAGTAGGACACGCTTACAATGAGCAGTTCTTC
14	TRBV29-1	TRBJ1-4	many	TRBD1	CSVGAGQGREKLFF	TGCAGCGTTGGCGCGGGACAGGGACGTGAAAAACTGTTTTTT
13	TRBV6-1	TRBJ2-5	many	TRBD1	CASSGQGRETQYF	TGTGCCAGCAGTGGACAGGGGCGAGAGACCCAGTACTTC
13	TRBV29-1	TRBJ2-5	many	.	CSVAGAGTETQYF	TGCAGCGTTGCTGGGGCAGGGACGGAGACCCAGTACTTC
17	TRBV28	TRBJ2-3	many	TRBD2	CASSMSGLAGVQDTQYF	TGTGCCAGCAGTATGTCGGGACTAGCGGGAGTCCAAGATACGCAGTATTTT
15	TRBV27	TRBJ2-7	many	.	CASSLKWTPLYEQYF	TGTGCCAGCAGTTTAAAGTGGACACCCCTCTACGAGCAGTACTTC